A selection of T cell receptor beta chains follows, all from one sample in a study of monozygotic twins with inflammatory bowel disease. Reprocessing the 5' RACE reads, TCRdb reports a single entry for every CDR3 protein and omits DNA. With some 100,000 distinct CDR3 sequences in the sample, the ten largest clones hold 12%. Sequencing was carried out using blood. The origin of the receptors is a human donor with ulcerative colitis or Crohn's disease, or a healthy co-twin of an affected twin (not recorded which). Both conserved end residues are part of each CDR3.

j_call v_call cdr3_aa
TRBJ2-1 TRBV5-4 CASSGGTTSYNEQFF
TRBJ1-6 TRBV12-3/TRBV12-4 CASSNGGSYNSPLHF
TRBJ1-2 TRBV28 CASTSSRQGYGYTF
TRBJ2-7 TRBV5-1 CASSSQGGFTIPSYEQYF
TRBJ1-2 TRBV7-3 CASSLAGQGFYGYTF
TRBJ2-1 TRBV5-1 CASSLRAATSLSYNEQFF
TRBJ2-5 TRBV6-5 CASSYSGTGRQETQYF
TRBJ2-7 TRBV7-8 CASSAGLAGASYEQYF
TRBJ2-1 TRBV5-1 CASSQGLDLHEQFF
TRBJ1-2 TRBV29-1 CSVARQGGYGYTF
TRBJ1-4 TRBV5-6 CASSTTGGAGKLFF
TRBJ1-2 TRBV20-1 CSARENSGQSYGYTF
TRBJ2-1 TRBV10-3 CAISGTSSYNEQFF
TRBJ1-4 TRBV2 CASSEKRTGVGTNEKLFF
TRBJ1-5 TRBV28 CASSFTGSNQPQHF
TRBJ1-6 TRBV28 CASSLYQGSPLHF
TRBJ1-2 TRBV5-1 CASSLSGADYGYTF
TRBJ1-5 TRBV12-3/TRBV12-4 CASSTDRGTGQPQHF
TRBJ2-7 TRBV5-6 CASSPQDREQYF
TRBJ2-4 TRBV5-4 CASSRSYSAAKNIQYF
TRBJ2-2 TRBV5-1 CASSKDRVDTGELFF
TRBJ1-1 TRBV5-6 CASSRRTGAPRMNTEAFF
TRBJ2-7 TRBV7-8 CASSLGQGVYEQYF
TRBJ1-2 TRBV3-1 CASSQGAANYGYTF
TRBJ2-5 TRBV2 CASSYQGETQYF
TRBJ2-7 TRBV20-1 CSALDGQRLGQGSSEQYF
TRBJ1-2 TRBV2 CASSAPRGTYIYGYTF
TRBJ2-7 TRBV12-3/TRBV12-4 CASSSRTGVGYEQYF
TRBJ2-5 TRBV7-7 CASSLGGNAQETQYF
TRBJ2-7 TRBV5-4 CASSLGREAEQYF
TRBJ2-7 TRBV9 CASSQDYLFSYEQYF
TRBJ2-3 TRBV5-1 CASSPLSGGITDTQYF
TRBJ1-2 TRBV20-1 CSARDGLHGYTF